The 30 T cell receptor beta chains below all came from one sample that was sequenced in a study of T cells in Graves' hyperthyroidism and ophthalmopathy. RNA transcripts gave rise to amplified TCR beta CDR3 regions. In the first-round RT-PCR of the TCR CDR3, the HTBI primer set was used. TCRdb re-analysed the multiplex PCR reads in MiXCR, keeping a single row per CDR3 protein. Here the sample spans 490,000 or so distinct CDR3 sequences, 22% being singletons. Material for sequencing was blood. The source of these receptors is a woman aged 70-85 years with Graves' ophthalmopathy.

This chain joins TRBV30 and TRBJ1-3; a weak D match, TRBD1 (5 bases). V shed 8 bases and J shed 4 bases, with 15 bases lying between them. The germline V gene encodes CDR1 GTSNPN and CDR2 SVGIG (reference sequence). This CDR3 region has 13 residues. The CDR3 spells CAGRGGSGNTIYF. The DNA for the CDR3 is TGTGCCGGCCGGGGGGGATCAGGAAACACCATATATTTT.

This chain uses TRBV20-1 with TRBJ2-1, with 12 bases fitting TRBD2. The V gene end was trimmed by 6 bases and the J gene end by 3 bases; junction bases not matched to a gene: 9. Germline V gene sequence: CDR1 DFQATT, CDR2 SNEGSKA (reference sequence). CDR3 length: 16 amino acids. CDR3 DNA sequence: TGCAGTGCGAATACCCCGGGACTAGCGGGCTACAATGAGCAGTTCTTC. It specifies CSANTPGLAGYNEQFF.

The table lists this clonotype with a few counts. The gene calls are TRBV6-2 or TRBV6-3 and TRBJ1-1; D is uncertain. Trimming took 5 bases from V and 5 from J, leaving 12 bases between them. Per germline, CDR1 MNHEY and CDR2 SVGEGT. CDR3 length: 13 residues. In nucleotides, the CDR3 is TGTGCCAGCAGTCCCGGGTTGGTAACTGAAGCTTTCTTT. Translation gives CASSPGLVTEAFF.

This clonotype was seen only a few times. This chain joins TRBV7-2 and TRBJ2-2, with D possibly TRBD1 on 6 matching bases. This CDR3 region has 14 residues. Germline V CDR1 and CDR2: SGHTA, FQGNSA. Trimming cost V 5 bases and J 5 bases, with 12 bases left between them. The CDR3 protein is CASSATGTTGELFF. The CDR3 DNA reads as TGTGCCAGCAGCGCAACAGGGACGACCGGGGAGCTGTTTTTT.

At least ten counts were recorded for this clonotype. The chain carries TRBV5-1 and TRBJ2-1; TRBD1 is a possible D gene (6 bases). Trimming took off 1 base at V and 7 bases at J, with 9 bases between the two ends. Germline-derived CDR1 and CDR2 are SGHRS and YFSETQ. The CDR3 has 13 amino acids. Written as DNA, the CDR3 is TGCGCCAGCAGCTTGTTGGGACATAATGAGCAGTTCTTC. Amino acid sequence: CASSLLGHNEQFF.

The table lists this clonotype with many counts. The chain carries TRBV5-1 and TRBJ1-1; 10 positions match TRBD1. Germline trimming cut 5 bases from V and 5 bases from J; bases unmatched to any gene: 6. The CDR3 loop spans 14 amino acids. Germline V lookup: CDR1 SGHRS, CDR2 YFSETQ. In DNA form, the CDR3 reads TGCGCCAGCAGACGGACAGGGGGGCGGACTGAAGCTTTCTTT. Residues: CASRRTGGRTEAFF.

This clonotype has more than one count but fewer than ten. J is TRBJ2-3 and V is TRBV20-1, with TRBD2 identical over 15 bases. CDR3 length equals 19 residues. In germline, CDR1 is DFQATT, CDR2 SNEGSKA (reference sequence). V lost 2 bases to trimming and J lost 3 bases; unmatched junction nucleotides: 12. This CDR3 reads CSARPGLAGGSLGTDTQYF. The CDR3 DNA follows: TGCAGTGCTAGACCGGGACTAGCGGGAGGTTCCCTTGGTACAGATACGCAGTATTTT.

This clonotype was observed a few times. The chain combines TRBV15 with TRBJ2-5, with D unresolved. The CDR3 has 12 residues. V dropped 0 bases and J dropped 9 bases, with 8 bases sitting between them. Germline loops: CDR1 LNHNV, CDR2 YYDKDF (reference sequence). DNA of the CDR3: TGTGCCACCAGCAGAGATTGGTCCCCCCAGTACTTC. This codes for CATSRDWSPQYF. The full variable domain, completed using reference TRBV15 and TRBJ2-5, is DAMVIQNPRYQVTQFGKPVTLSCSQTLNHNVMYWYQQKSSQAPKLLFHYYDKDFNNEADTPDNFQSRRPNTSFCFLDIRSPGLGDTAMYLCATSRDWSPQYFGPGTRLLVL.

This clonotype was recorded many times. The DNA of the CDR3 is TGTGCCAGCAGCCCGGGACGGTACTACGAGCAGTACTTC. This encodes CASSPGRYYEQYF. The chain joins TRBV7-8 to TRBJ2-7; D tentatively fits TRBD1 or TRBD2 (5 bases each). The CDR3 contains 13 residues. The germline CDR1 and CDR2 sequences are SGHVS and FQNEAQ. Trimming took 5 bases from V and 3 from J, leaving 11 bases between them.

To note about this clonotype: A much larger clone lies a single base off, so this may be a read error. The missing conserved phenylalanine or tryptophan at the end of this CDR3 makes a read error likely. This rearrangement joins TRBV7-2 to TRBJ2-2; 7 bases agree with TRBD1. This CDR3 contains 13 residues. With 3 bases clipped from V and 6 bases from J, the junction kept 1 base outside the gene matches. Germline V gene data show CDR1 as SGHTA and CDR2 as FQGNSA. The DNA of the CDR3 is TGTGCCAGCAGCTTCGGACAGGCCGGGGAGCTGTTTTCT. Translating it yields CASSFGQAGELFS.

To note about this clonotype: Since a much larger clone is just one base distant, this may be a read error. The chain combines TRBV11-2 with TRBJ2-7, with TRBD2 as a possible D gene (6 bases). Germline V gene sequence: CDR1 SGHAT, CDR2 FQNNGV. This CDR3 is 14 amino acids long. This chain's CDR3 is CAGSDRASAYEQYF. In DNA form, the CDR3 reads TGTGCCGGCAGCGACAGAGCTAGCGCCTACGAGCAGTACTTC.

The DNA of the CDR3 is TGTGCCAGCAGCTTAGAACAGGGGCATTCACCCCTCCACTTT. Translated, it gives CASSLEQGHSPLHF. J is TRBJ1-6 and V is TRBV7-6; 7 nucleotides line up with TRBD1. The CDR3 has 14 residues. Losses at the gene ends were 1 base for V and 8 bases for J; bases not matched to a gene: 2. Per the germline V gene, CDR1 is SGHVS and CDR2 is FNYEAQ.

The CDR3 protein is CASSRASGGVNEQFF. CDR3 in DNA: TGCGCCAGCAGCCGGGCTAGCGGGGGTGTCAATGAGCAGTTCTTC. This chain links TRBV5-1 with TRBJ2-1; TRBD2 agrees at 10 bases. Per germline, CDR1 SGHRS and CDR2 YFSETQ. Losses at the gene ends were 4 bases for V and 6 bases for J; bases not matched to a gene: 7. This CDR3 is built from 15 residues.

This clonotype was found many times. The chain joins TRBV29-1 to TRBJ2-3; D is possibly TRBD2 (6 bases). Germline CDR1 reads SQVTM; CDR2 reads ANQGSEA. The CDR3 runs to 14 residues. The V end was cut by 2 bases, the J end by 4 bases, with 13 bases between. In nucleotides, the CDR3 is TGCAGCGTTGAACGGGGGATTGGTGCAGATACGCAGTATTTT. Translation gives CSVERGIGADTQYF.

The CDR3 DNA sequence: TGTGCCAGCAGTCCCCCAATTGGGGGTACGCAGTATTTT. Translating gives CASSPPIGGTQYF. The chain carries TRBV12-3 or TRBV12-4 and TRBJ2-3, with D perhaps matching TRBD1 or TRBD2 (5 bases each). V was shortened by 5 bases and J by 8 bases, with 14 bases between the two germline ends. This CDR3 comprises 13 residues.

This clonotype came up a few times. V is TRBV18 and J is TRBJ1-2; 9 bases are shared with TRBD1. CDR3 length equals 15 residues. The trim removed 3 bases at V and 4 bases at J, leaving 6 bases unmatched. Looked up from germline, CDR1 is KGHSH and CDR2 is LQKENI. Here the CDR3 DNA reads TGTGCCAGCTCACCCCCGGGACAGGGAGGCTATGGCTACACCTTC. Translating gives CASSPPGQGGYGYTF.

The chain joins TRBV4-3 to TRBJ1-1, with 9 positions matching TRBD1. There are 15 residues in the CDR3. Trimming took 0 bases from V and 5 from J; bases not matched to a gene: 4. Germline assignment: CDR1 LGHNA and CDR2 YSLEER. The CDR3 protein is CASSQDRQGGTEAFF. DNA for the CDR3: TGCGCCAGCAGCCAAGATCGACAGGGGGGAACTGAAGCTTTCTTT.

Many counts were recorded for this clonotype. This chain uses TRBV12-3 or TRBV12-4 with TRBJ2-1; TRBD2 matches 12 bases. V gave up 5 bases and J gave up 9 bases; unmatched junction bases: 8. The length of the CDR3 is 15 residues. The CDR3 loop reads CASSASSGRAGEQFF. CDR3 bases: TGTGCCAGCAGTGCCTCTAGCGGGAGGGCCGGTGAGCAGTTCTTC.

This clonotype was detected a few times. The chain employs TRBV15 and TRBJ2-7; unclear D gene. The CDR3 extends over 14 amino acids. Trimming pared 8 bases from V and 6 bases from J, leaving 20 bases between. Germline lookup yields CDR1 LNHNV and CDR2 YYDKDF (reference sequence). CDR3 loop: CATSSPANYGEQYF. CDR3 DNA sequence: TGTGCCACCTCCTCCCCAGCAAACTATGGCGAGCAGTACTTC.

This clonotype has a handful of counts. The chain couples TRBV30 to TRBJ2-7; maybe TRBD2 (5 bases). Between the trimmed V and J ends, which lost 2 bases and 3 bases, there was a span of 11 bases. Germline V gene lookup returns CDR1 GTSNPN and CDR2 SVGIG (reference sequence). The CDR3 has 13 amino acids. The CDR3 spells CAWSPPGLYEQYF. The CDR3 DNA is TGTGCCTGGAGTCCGCCAGGACTCTACGAGCAGTACTTC.

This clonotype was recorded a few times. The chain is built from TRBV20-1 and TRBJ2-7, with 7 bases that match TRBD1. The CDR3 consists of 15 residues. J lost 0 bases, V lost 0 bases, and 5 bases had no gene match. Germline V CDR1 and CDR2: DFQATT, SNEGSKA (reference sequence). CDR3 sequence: CSARDLAGGSYEQYF. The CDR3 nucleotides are TGCAGTGCTAGAGATCTGGCAGGGGGCTCCTACGAGCAGTACTTC.

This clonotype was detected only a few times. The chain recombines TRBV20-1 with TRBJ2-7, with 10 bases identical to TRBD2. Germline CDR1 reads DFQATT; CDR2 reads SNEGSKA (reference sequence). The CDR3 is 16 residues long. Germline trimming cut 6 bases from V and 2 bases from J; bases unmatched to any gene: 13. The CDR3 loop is CSAGSGRAVLPYEQYF. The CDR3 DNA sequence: TGCAGTGCGGGCAGCGGGAGGGCCGTACTCCCCTACGAGCAGTACTTC.

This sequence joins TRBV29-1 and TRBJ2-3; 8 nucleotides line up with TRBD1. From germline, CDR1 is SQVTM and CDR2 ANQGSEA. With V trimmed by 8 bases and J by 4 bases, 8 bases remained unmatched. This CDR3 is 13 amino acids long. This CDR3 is CSSDRAGADTQYF. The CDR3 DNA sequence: TGCAGCTCGGACAGGGCAGGGGCAGATACGCAGTATTTT.

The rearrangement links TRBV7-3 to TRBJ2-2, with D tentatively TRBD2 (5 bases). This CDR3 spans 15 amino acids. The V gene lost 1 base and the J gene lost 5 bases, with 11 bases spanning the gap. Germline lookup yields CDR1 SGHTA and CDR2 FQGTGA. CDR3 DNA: TGTGCCAGCAGCTTAATACCCGGCGGGACCGGGGAGCTGTTTTTT. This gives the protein CASSLIPGGTGELFF.

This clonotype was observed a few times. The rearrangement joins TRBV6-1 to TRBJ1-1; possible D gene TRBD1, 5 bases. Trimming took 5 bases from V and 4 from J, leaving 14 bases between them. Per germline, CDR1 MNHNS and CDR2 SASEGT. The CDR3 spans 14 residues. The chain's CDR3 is CASSYGFGGTEAFF. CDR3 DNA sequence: TGTGCCAGCAGTTATGGGTTTGGGGGCACTGAAGCTTTCTTT.

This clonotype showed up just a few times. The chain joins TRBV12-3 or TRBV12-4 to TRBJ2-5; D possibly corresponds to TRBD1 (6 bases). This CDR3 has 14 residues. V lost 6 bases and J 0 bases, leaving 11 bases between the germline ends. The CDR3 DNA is TGTGCCAGCAGGTCGCAGGGGTACCAAGAGACCCAGTACTTC. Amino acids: CASRSQGYQETQYF.

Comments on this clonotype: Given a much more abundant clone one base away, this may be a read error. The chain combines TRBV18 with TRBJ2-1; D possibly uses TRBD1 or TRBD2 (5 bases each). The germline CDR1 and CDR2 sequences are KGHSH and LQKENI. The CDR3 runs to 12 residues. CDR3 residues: CASSPRGNEQLF. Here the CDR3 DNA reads TGTGCCAGCTCACCACGGGGGAATGAGCAGCTCTTC.

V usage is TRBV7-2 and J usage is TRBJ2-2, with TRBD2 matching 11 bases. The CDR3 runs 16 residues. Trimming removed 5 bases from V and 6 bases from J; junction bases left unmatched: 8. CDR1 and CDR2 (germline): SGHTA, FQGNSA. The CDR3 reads CASSPSLAGGAGELFF. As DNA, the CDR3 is TGTGCCAGCAGCCCCTCCCTAGCGGGAGGTGCCGGGGAGCTGTTTTTT.

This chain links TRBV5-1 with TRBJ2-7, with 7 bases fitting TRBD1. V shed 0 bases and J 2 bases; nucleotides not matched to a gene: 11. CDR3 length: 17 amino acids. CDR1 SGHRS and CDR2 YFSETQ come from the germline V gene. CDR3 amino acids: CASSLVGRRTGPYEQYF. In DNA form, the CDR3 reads TGCGCCAGCAGCTTGGTGGGGCGGCGGACAGGCCCCTACGAGCAGTACTTC.

The CDR3 sequence is CASSGIYNEQFF. CDR3 nucleotides: TGTGCCAGCAGTGGGATATACAATGAGCAGTTCTTC. The genes are TRBV27 and TRBJ2-1, with unresolved D. Germline V gives CDR1 MNHEY, CDR2 SMNVEV (reference sequence). The CDR3 is made up of 12 amino acids. Trimming removed 5 bases at V and 4 bases at J, with 6 bases between.